The 30 T cell receptor beta chains below were found in one sample sequenced in a study of PD-L1 blockade in urothelial cancer. Only in-frame clones appear in the TCRdb table, and some are missing; sequencing was by immunoSEQ multiplex PCR. The sample holds about 24,000 clones, around 88% seen once. This sample comprised PBMCs, obtained around atezolizumab (anti-PD-L1) treatment. The receptors were sampled from a man in his fifties or sixties with urothelial cancer.

The rearrangement joins TRBV10-2 to TRBJ1-5; 8 bases agree with TRBD1. The CDR3 loop spans 14 amino acids. Per germline, CDR1 WSHSY and CDR2 SAAADI. The J segment lost 6 bases and the V segment lost 5 bases, leaving 6 bases of the junction unmatched. CDR3 amino acids: CASSRQGLGQPQHF. DNA for the CDR3: TGCGCCAGCAGTAGACAGGGGCTCGGTCAGCCCCAGCATTTT.

This clone occurred once. This chain links TRBV30 with TRBJ1-4; no definite D call. The CDR3 runs to 13 residues. V was trimmed by 5 bases and J by 0 bases, leaving 7 bases between them. CDR1 GTSNPN and CDR2 SVGIG come from the germline V gene (reference sequence). CDR3 DNA sequence: TGTGCCTGGCGGGGAGCAACTAATGAAAAACTGTTTTTT. It specifies CAWRGATNEKLFF.

The CDR3 here is CAGEDSRMVDGYTF. The CDR3 nucleotides read TGTGCCGGAGAGGACAGCCGGATGGTCGATGGCTACACCTTC. The chain couples TRBV5-6 to TRBJ1-2, with a possible D match to TRBD1 (6 bases). The ends were cut back, 10 bases at V and 6 bases at J, with 22 bases in the middle. The length of the CDR3 is 14 residues. CDR1 and CDR2 (germline): SGHDT, YYEEEE. Together with reference TRBV5-6 and TRBJ1-2, the CDR3 gives the full variable domain: DAGVTQSPTHLIKTRGQQVTLRCSPKSGHDTVSWYQQALGQGPQFIFQYYEEEERQRGNFPDRFSGHQFPNYSSELNVNALLLGDSALYLCAGEDSRMVDGYTFGSGTRLTVV.

The CDR3 DNA reads TGTGCCTCAAAGACGTGGGACAGTAACAATGAGCAGTTCTTC. Translated, it gives CASKTWDSNNEQFF. The V and J genes are TRBV19 and TRBJ2-1; 7 bases match TRBD1. The CDR3 extends over 14 amino acids. Trimming took 11 bases from V and 5 from J; bases not matched to a gene: 12. CDR1 LNHDA and CDR2 SQIVND come from the germline V gene (reference sequence).

The V and J genes are TRBV2 and TRBJ2-5; 8 bases agree with TRBD1. The CDR3 runs to 16 residues. The V segment lost 7 bases and the J segment 2 bases; nucleotides outside the gene matches: 12. Germline assignment: CDR1 SNHLY and CDR2 FYNNEI. The CDR3 nucleotides are TGTGCCAGCAACACCCCTGGGACAGGCTTACAAGAGACCCAGTACTTC. Protein sequence: CASNTPGTGLQETQYF.

This chain uses TRBV5-8 with TRBJ2-7; TRBD1 aligns across 7 bases. CDR3 size: 14 residues. The J segment lost 6 bases and the V segment lost 2 bases, leaving 8 bases of the junction unmatched. Germline assignment: CDR1 SGHTS and CDR2 YDEGEE. CDR3 sequence (DNA): TGTGCCAGCAGCTTACAGGGGCCGGGTGGCGAGCAGTACTTC. It yields the protein CASSLQGPGGEQYF. Drawing the rest from reference TRBV5-8 and TRBJ2-7, the complete variable domain is EAGVTQSPTHLIKTRGQQATLRCSPISGHTSVYWYQQALGLGLQFLLWYDEGEERNRGNFPPRFSGRQFPNYSSELNVNALELEDSALYLCASSLQGPGGEQYFGPGTRLTVT.

J is TRBJ2-3 and V is TRBV5-1; 7 nucleotides align to TRBD1. V dropped 6 bases and J dropped 0; count of bases not matched to a gene: 10. In germline, CDR1 is SGHRS, CDR2 YFSETQ. This CDR3 region has 16 residues. The CDR3 loop reads CASNKDRPTSTDTQYF. The CDR3 DNA reads TGCGCCAGCAACAAGGACAGGCCCACTAGCACAGATACGCAGTATTTT.

This rearrangement joins TRBV27 to TRBJ2-7, with a tentative D call TRBD2 (5 bases). Deletions cut 4 bases from V and 2 bases from J, with 9 bases between. The CDR3 consists of 13 residues. CDR1 is MNHEY, CDR2 SMNVEV, per germline (reference sequence). As DNA, the CDR3 is TGTGCCAGCAGTTATAGGGAGACCTACGAGCAGTACTTC. This translates into CASSYRETYEQYF.

This clone was observed a single time. The J gene is TRBJ2-3, the V gene TRBV10-3; 8 positions agree with TRBD2. Per germline, CDR1 ENHRY and CDR2 SYGVKD. After removal of 6 bases from V and 6 bases from J, the junction contained 14 bases not matched to a gene. This CDR3 is 16 amino acids long. As DNA, the CDR3 is TGTGCCATCAGAGGACTGGCAGCGGGGGAAGTGGATACGCAGTATTTT. Its translation: CAIRGLAAGEVDTQYF.

The V and J genes are TRBV29-1 and TRBJ2-3; D gene unclear. Trimming removed 7 bases from V and 0 bases from J, with 11 bases in between. The CDR3 is 13 amino acids. The V gene's germline CDR1 is SQVTM and CDR2 ANQGSEA. The CDR3: CSAPRYSTDTQYF. The CDR3 DNA follows: TGCAGCGCCCCCCGGTACAGCACAGATACGCAGTATTTT.

This clone has only one observation. As DNA, the CDR3 is TGTGCCATCAGTGAGTCGACAGGGGGAGATACGCAGTATTTT. Translated, it gives CAISESTGGDTQYF. The V gene is TRBV10-3, the J gene TRBJ2-3; 9 bases align to TRBD1. After removal of 0 bases from V and 5 bases from J, the junction contained 0 bases not matched to a gene. CDR1 and CDR2 from the germline V gene are ENHRY and SYGVKD. CDR3 size: 14 residues.

V gene TRBV5-6 combines with J gene TRBJ1-5; 7 nucleotides line up with TRBD1. This CDR3 comprises 16 residues. Germline-derived CDR1 and CDR2 are SGHDT and YYEEEE. After removal of 3 bases from V and 2 bases from J, the junction contained 8 bases not matched to a gene. The DNA for the CDR3 is TGTGCCAGCAGCTCCCTGGACAGGCTTGGCAATCAGCCCCAGCATTTT. This codes for CASSSLDRLGNQPQHF.

This rearrangement joins TRBV18 to TRBJ2-7; 7 bases are shared with TRBD1. V lost 2 bases to trimming and J lost 1 base; unmatched junction nucleotides: 2. The CDR3 has 14 amino acids. Germline V lookup: CDR1 KGHSH, CDR2 LQKENI. The CDR3 spells CASSPKQGSYEQYF. Written as DNA, the CDR3 is TGTGCCAGCTCACCAAAACAGGGGTCCTACGAGCAGTACTTC.

This clone is a singleton in its sample. The CDR3 DNA follows: TGTGCCAGCAGCTATCCAGGGAATCAGCCCCAGCATTTT. Protein sequence: CASSYPGNQPQHF. The chain employs TRBV7-2 and TRBJ1-5, with D perhaps TRBD1 (5 bases). CDR1 is SGHTA, CDR2 FQGNSA, per germline. CDR3 length equals 13 residues. Trimming pared 4 bases from V and 4 bases from J, leaving 8 bases between.

This clone appeared a single time. V usage is TRBV11-2 and J usage is TRBJ2-7; 16 nucleotides match TRBD2. Germline trimming cut 7 bases from V and 0 bases from J; bases unmatched to any gene: 12. This CDR3 spans 19 amino acids. CDR1 and CDR2 (germline): SGHAT, FQNNGV. DNA for the CDR3: TGTGCCAGCAACTCCGGGACTAGCGGGGGGGTTCCTATCTCCTACGAGCAGTACTTC. Translating gives CASNSGTSGGVPISYEQYF.

The chain carries TRBV20-1 and TRBJ1-3; D unresolved. This CDR3 region has 11 residues. Trimming removed 6 bases from V and 3 bases from J, with 6 bases in between. Germline-derived CDR1 and CDR2 are DFQATT and SNEGSKA (reference sequence). CDR3 protein: CSARLGNTIYF. CDR3 coding DNA: TGCAGTGCCCGACTTGGAAACACCATATATTTT.

The chain joins TRBV7-8 to TRBJ2-5, with 7 nucleotides matching TRBD2. V lost 1 base to trimming and J lost 1 base; unmatched junction nucleotides: 9. This CDR3 is 17 amino acids long. CDR1 and CDR2 (germline): SGHVS, FQNEAQ. CDR3 coding DNA: TGTGCCAGCAGCTTAGAGCTCGGGGGGAGCCCCCAAGAGACCCAGTACTTC. Protein: CASSLELGGSPQETQYF.

This clone appeared once. V is TRBV25-1 and J is TRBJ2-1; D might be TRBD2 (6 bases). Per germline, CDR1 MGHDK and CDR2 SYGVNS. V was cut by 3 bases and J by 1 base, with 13 bases left in between. This CDR3 is 16 amino acids long. CDR3 sequence reads: CASSDHGSASYNEQFF. The CDR3 DNA reads TGTGCCAGCAGTGATCACGGGAGTGCGTCCTACAATGAGCAGTTCTTC.

The CDR3 protein is CASSLGQGAIEYYGYTF. The CDR3 coding sequence is TGTGCCAGCAGCTTGGGACAGGGCGCCATTGAGTACTATGGCTACACCTTC. The gene calls are TRBV5-4 and TRBJ1-2; 7 bases are a match to TRBD1. V trimming: 0 bases; J trimming: 3 bases; junction bases outside the gene matches: 11. This CDR3 is 17 amino acids long. The germline V gene encodes CDR1 SGHNT and CDR2 YYREEE (reference sequence). Together with reference TRBV5-4 and TRBJ1-2, the CDR3 gives the full variable domain: ETGVTQSPTHLIKTRGQQVTLRCSSQSGHNTVSWYQQALGQGPQFIFQYYREEENGRGNFPPRFSGLQFPNYSSELNVNALELDDSALYLCASSLGQGAIEYYGYTFGSGTRLTVV.

The genes are TRBV15 and TRBJ1-1, with 8 bases fitting TRBD1. The CDR3 contains 12 residues. Germline CDR1 is LNHNV and CDR2 is YYDKDF (reference sequence). Trimming took 9 bases from V and 5 from J; bases not matched to a gene: 5. The DNA of the CDR3 is TGTGCCACACAGGACAGGGTTACTGAAGCTTTCTTT. Residues: CATQDRVTEAFF.

The CDR3 DNA follows: TGCAGCGTTGAATACAGCCCCTATGGCTACACCTTC. It codes for CSVEYSPYGYTF. The chain combines TRBV29-1 with TRBJ1-2; D remains ambiguous. The CDR3 length is 12 residues. V lost 2 bases, J lost 4 bases, and 8 bases lay in between. Germline lookup yields CDR1 SQVTM and CDR2 ANQGSEA.

This chain uses TRBV4-1 with TRBJ1-1; D is undetermined. CDR3 length equals 14 residues. Germline V gene lookup returns CDR1 MGHRA and CDR2 YSYEKL. V was clipped by 0 bases and J by 2 bases, with 7 bases between them. As DNA, the CDR3 is TGCGCCAGCAGCCAAGATGCAGTAAACACTGAAGCTTTCTTT. This gives the protein CASSQDAVNTEAFF.

The chain recombines TRBV4-2 with TRBJ1-5, with D possibly matching TRBD1 (5 bases). CDR3 length equals 17 residues. V lost 0 bases, J lost 3 bases, and 15 bases lay in between. Per the germline V gene, CDR1 is LGHNA and CDR2 is YNFKEQ. The DNA of the CDR3 is TGTGCCAGCAGCCAAGATACGGGGGGGGTCCCCAATCAGCCCCAGCATTTT. It codes for CASSQDTGGVPNQPQHF.

The rearrangement links TRBV5-1 to TRBJ2-5; no clear D gene. The germline V and J ends were trimmed by 2 bases and 4 bases, with 12 bases remaining between them. Germline V gene sequence: CDR1 SGHRS, CDR2 YFSETQ. CDR3 size: 14 residues. This CDR3 is CASSFSGRPETQYF. The DNA for the CDR3 is TGCGCCAGCAGCTTTTCTGGGCGCCCAGAGACCCAGTACTTC. Looking up the rest from reference TRBV5-1 and TRBJ2-5 gives the full variable domain: KAGVTQTPRYLIKTRGQQVTLSCSPISGHRSVSWYQQTPGQGLQFLFEYFSETQRNKGNFPGRFSGRQFSNSRSEMNVSTLELGDSALYLCASSFSGRPETQYFGPGTRLLVL.

The V and J genes are TRBV7-8 and TRBJ2-3; TRBD1 matches at 7 bases. The CDR3 sequence is 15 residues long. Germline-derived CDR1 and CDR2 are SGHVS and FQNEAQ. The ends lost 4 bases at V and 5 bases at J; junction bases unmatched: 9. CDR3 amino acids: CASSSRTGEGDTQYF. CDR3 nucleotide sequence: TGTGCCAGCAGCTCCAGGACAGGCGAAGGAGATACGCAGTATTTT. The variable domain in full, with the rest retrieved from reference TRBV7-8 and TRBJ2-3, is GAGVSQSPRYKVAKRGQDVALRCDPISGHVSLFWYQQALGQGPEFLTYFQNEAQLDKSGLPSDRFFAERPEGSVSTLKIQRTQQEDSAVYLCASSSRTGEGDTQYFGPGTRLTVL.

This clone has a handful of counts. CDR3 DNA sequence: TGTGCCAGCAGTCCACTAGCGGGGGGCCCCTACGAGCAGTACTTC. Translated, it gives CASSPLAGGPYEQYF. V is TRBV6-5 and J is TRBJ2-7; 12 bases align to TRBD2. CDR1 is MNHEY and CDR2 is SVGAGI in the germline V gene. The CDR3 sequence is 15 residues long. Trimming at V came to 5 bases and at J to 2 bases, leaving 4 bases not matched to a gene.

The chain employs TRBV6-6 and TRBJ2-3; 10 bases agree with TRBD1. In germline, CDR1 is MNHNY, CDR2 SVGAGI (reference sequence). V was pared by 4 bases and J by 6 bases, with 10 bases of the junction left unmatched. The CDR3 runs 16 residues. The CDR3 protein is CASSWPRDRGGDTQYF. CDR3 DNA sequence: TGTGCCAGCAGTTGGCCGCGGGACAGGGGTGGGGATACGCAGTATTTT.

The rearrangement uses TRBV12-5 and TRBJ2-2; 8 bases fit TRBD1. J gave up 8 bases and V 3 bases, and 11 bases lay outside the gene matches. This CDR3 spans 16 amino acids. CDR1 and CDR2 (germline): LGHNT, FRNRAP. The CDR3 loop reads CASGFLSDRVSGELFF. The DNA of the CDR3 is TGTGCTAGTGGTTTTCTGTCGGACAGGGTATCGGGGGAGCTGTTTTTT.

The V gene is TRBV28, the J gene TRBJ1-5; D is ambiguous. The CDR3 has 13 amino acids. Looked up from germline, CDR1 is MDHEN and CDR2 is SYDVKM. Between the trimmed V and J ends, which lost 7 bases and 1 base, there was a span of 8 bases. For the CDR3, the DNA is TGTGCCAGCAAGTGGAGGAGCAATCAGCCCCAGCATTTT. Protein sequence: CASKWRSNQPQHF.

The chain couples TRBV21-1 to TRBJ2-7; TRBD2 reflects the table's D call only, with no check against the DNA. TRBV21-1 is listed as a pseudogene. The CDR3 contains 17 residues. Here the CDR3 DNA reads TGTGCCAGCGACCCTCCCAGCATGGAGGGAACCCTCTACGAGCAGTACTTC. Amino acid sequence: CASDPPSMEGTLYEQYF.